The T cell receptor beta chain under discussion was sequenced for a study of a mutant IDH1 vaccine in newly diagnosed glioma listed by TCRdb under 2021. About the full investigation: Eight vaccinations were administered to patients in weeks 1, 3, 5, 7, 11, 15, 19 and 23, corresponding to visits V03 through V10. The roughly 30 treated patients were approximately 62% male and roughly 40% female, with a mean age of 40.4 years. Vaccination started 4-6 weeks after radiotherapy alone, or was given together with temozolomide cycles in the groups whose treatment included chemotherapy. Before enrollment, most patients had been given radiochemotherapy with temozolomide as standard therapy, while the rest had received either radiotherapy alone or temozolomide alone. Peripheral blood samples were drawn at six visits, namely V03 (baseline), V05, V07, V10, V12 and V13. Longitudinal TCRB deep sequencing was done for 25 to 30 treated patients, wherever samples were available for exploratory analyses.

This clone has a handful of counts. The antigen this receptor binds is unknown. No base qualities exist here, and no much larger clone lies one base off it. Library preparation employed the immunoSEQ multiplex PCR assay. The hsTCRB Kit was used according to the manufacturer's protocol to amplify rearranged TCR beta chain sequences. An Illumina MiSeq was used to sequence the TCRB libraries. On the authors' methods: The proprietary platform of the kit vendor was used for demultiplexing, trimming and gene mapping. Entries here come from immuneACCESS through TCRdb and include only in-frame sequences with V and J called. Some clones fail to appear in such tables; in the studies checked, an unresolved V gene covers under half of the shortfall, and the cause of the remainder is unknown. From that table come the V and J calls and clone size; the DNA was used to work out D and trimming. The sample table contains some 80,000 clones; only one count was recorded for 85% of them. Together, the top ten hold over 0.7% of the sample.

From its cysteine to its phenylalanine, the CDR3 spans 13 amino acids. Solely the CDR3 DNA is kept, with 39 bases framed from the first base. Relative to germline, V is 0 bases shorter and J is 2 bases shorter, with 3 bases between their ends. As encoded in the germline V gene, CDR1 is SGDLS while CDR2 is YYNGEE. The sample's time point label, decoded: week 23, last vaccination. Every vaccine dose consisted of 300 ug of a 20-mer mutant IDH1 peptide in Montanide, administered subcutaneously together with topical imiquimod. All donors had newly diagnosed IDH1-mutant astrocytomas of WHO grade 3 or 4 that showed loss of nuclear ATRX. The samples were drawn from NOA16, a multicentre, single-arm, open-label phase I trial in Germany that tested a mutant IDH1 peptide vaccine in humans for the first time. The DNeasy Blood and Tissue Kit was used to extract genomic DNA from EDTA blood for TCRB sequencing. Results and caveats for the whole study, not just this receptor: No apparent relationship was observed between pseudoprogression and alterations in the top peripheral T cell clonotypes detected by TCRB sequencing. It was noted by the authors that analyses of patient blood samples could not be reproduced owing to sample limitations. PBMC samples for TCRB deep sequencing were selected based on availability. Vaccine-induced immune responses across multiple MHC alleles were detected in about 93% of patients.

The chain uses TRBV9 and TRBJ1-5; the D gene cannot be named for sure. The source of this sequence is a woman aged 45-65 years with glioma. This material consisted of PBMCs, taken from a glioma patient whose treatment included an IDH1 peptide vaccine. The CDR3 here reads CASSVAGNQPQHF. The nucleotides are TGTGCCAGCAGCGTAGCCGGCAATCAGCCCCAGCATTTT. The CDR3 plus the reference TRBV9 and TRBJ1-5 genes for the other parts give the full variable domain: DSGVTQTPKHLITATGQRVTLRCSPRSGDLSVYWYQQSLDQGLQFLIQYYNGEERAKGNILERFSAQQFPDLHSELNLSSLELGDSALYFCASSVAGNQPQHFGDGTRLSIL.